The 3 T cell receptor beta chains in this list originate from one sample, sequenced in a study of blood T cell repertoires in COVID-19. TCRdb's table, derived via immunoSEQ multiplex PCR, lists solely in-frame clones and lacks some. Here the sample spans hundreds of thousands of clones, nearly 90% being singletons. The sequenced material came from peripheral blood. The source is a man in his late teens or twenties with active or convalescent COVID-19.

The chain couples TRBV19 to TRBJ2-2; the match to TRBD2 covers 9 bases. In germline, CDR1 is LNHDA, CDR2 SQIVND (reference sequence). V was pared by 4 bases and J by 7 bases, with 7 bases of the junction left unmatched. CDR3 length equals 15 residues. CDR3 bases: TGTGCCAGTAGTACGGCGGGAGGGCTAAACGGGGAGCTGTTTTTT. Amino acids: CASSTAGGLNGELFF.

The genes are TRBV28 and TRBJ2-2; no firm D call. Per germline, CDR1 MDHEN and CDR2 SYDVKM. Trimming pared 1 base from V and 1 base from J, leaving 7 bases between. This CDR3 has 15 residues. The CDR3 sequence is CASSLYLENTGELFF. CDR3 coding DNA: TGTGCCAGCAGTTTATATTTAGAGAACACCGGGGAGCTGTTTTTT.

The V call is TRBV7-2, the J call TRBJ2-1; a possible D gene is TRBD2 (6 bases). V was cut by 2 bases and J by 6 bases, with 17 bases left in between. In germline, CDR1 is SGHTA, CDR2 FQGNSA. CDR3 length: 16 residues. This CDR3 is CASSLPAGPPPNEQFF. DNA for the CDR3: TGTGCCAGCAGCTTACCAGCGGGCCCACCCCCCAATGAGCAGTTCTTC.